These T cell receptor beta chains were read from a single sample in a study of blood T cell repertoires in COVID-19. TCRdb's copy holds only in-frame clones and misses some; the assay was immunoSEQ multiplex PCR. The sample has hundreds of thousands of clones, approximately 86% seen once. Sequenced input: peripheral blood. These receptors originate from a woman between 70 and 85 years old with COVID-19, enrolled during active disease. Both conserved end residues are part of each CDR3. A D gene is named only where the DNA matches it firmly. Clone size, where shown, is once, few, many, or a class for clones that have expanded.

D gene	clone size	V gene	J gene	CDR3 DNA	CDR3 protein
-	once	TRBV19	TRBJ1-1	TGTGCCAGTAGTATAAACGGTATGAACACTGAAGCTTTCTTT	CASSINGMNTEAFF
-	once	TRBV19	TRBJ1-4	TGTGCCACAAGGAGGGCAGTTGCAACTAATGAAAAACTGTTTTTT	CATRRAVATNEKLFF
TRBD1	-	TRBV19	TRBJ1-2	TGTGCCAGTAGTACCGGACAGGGGAGAGGAGGCTACACCTTC	CASSTGQGRGGYTF
-	-	TRBV7-8	TRBJ1-1	TGTGCCAGCAGCTTTCAGGGGCGAAGGGACACTGAAGCTTTCTTT	CASSFQGRRDTEAFF
TRBD2	-	TRBV4-2	TRBJ2-5	TGTGCCAGCAGCCAAGTGTTAGCGGGCGCCCAAGAGACCCAGTACTTC	CASSQVLAGAQETQYF
-	-	TRBV19	TRBJ1-4	TGTGCCAGTAGCCTGTCCCGGGATACGGGGAAACTGTTTTTT	CASSLSRDTGKLFF
TRBD2	-	TRBV27	TRBJ2-7	TGTGCCAGCAGTTTGATATCCGCGGGGGGAAGTGTGTACGAGCAGTACTTC	CASSLISAGGSVYEQYF
TRBD2	-	TRBV5-4	TRBJ2-7	TGTGCCAGCAGCCCTGGACTAGCGCAGAGTTACGAGCAGTACTTC	CASSPGLAQSYEQYF
-	-	TRBV6-5	TRBJ1-6	TGTGCCAGCAAACCTCTTCAGGGACCCCTCCACTTT	CASKPLQGPLHF
-	-	TRBV24-1	TRBJ2-3	TGTGCCACCAGTGTTCAGGGGGGTCTCACAGATACGCAGTATTTT	CATSVQGGLTDTQYF
TRBD2	-	TRBV10-3	TRBJ2-7	TGTGCCATCAGTGACGAGCGGGGGGCCCTTGCCCGCTACGAGCAGTACTTC	CAISDERGALARYEQYF
TRBD2	-	TRBV5-1	TRBJ2-3	TGCGCCAGCAGCTTGAACCCTAGCGGGGGGGGCACAGATACGCAGTATTTT	CASSLNPSGGGTDTQYF
-	-	TRBV5-1	TRBJ1-6	TGCGCCAGCAGCCTTGACAGTTCACCCCTCCACTTT	CASSLDSSPLHF
-	few	TRBV5-6	TRBJ2-3	TGTGCCAGCAGCCTTCGAACAGGGCTCTACACAGATACGCAGTATTTT	CASSLRTGLYTDTQYF
TRBD2	-	TRBV9	TRBJ2-2	TGTGCCAGCAGCACCCGAACGATAGCGGGGGGGCTCGGCTCCGGGGAGCTGTTTTTT	CASSTRTIAGGLGSGELFF
TRBD1	-	TRBV5-1	TRBJ1-4	TGCGCCAGCAGCGAACTTACAGGGGGGGGCGAAGAACTGTTTTTT	CASSELTGGGEELFF
-	-	TRBV29-1	TRBJ2-2	TGCAGCGTTGACAGGGCCACCGGGGAGCTGTTTTTT	CSVDRATGELFF
-	-	TRBV28	TRBJ2-5	TGTGCCAGCAGCCTGGAGGGTTTGGAGACCCAGTACTTC	CASSLEGLETQYF
TRBD1	-	TRBV28	TRBJ1-3	TGTGCCAGCAGCCCGGACAGGGAGGCTGGAAACACCATATATTTT	CASSPDREAGNTIYF